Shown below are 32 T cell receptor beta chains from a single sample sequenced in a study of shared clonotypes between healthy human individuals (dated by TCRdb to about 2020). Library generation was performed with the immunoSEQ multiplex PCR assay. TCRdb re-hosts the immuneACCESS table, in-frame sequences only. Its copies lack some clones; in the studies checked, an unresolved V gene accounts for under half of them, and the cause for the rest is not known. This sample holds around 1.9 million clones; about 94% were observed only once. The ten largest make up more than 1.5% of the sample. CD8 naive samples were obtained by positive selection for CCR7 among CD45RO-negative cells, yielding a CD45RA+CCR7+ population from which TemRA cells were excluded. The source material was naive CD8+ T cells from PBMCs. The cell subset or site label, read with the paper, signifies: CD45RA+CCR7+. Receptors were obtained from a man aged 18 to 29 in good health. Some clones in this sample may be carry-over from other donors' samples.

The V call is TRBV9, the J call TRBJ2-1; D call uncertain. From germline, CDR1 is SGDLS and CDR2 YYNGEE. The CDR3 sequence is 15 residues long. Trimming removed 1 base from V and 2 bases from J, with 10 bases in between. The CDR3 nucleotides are TGTGCCAGCAGCGTATACCCAGGCCCCTACAATGAGCAGTTCTTC. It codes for CASSVYPGPYNEQFF.

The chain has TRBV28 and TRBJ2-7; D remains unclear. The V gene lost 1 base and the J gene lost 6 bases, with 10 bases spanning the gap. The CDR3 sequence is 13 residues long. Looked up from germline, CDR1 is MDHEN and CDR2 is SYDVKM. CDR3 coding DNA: TGTGCCAGCAGTTTATATCTCGGTGGCGAGCAGTACTTC. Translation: CASSLYLGGEQYF.

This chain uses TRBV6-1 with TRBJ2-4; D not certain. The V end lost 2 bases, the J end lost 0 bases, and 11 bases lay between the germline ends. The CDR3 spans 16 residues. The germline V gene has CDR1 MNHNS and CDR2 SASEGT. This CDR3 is CASSESPGLAKNIQYF. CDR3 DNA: TGTGCCAGCAGTGAATCACCTGGGCTAGCCAAAAACATTCAGTACTTC.

CDR3: CASRDRRARPSTDTQYF. In DNA form, the CDR3 reads TGTGCCAGCCGGGACAGACGAGCCCGGCCTAGCACAGATACGCAGTATTTT. The chain joins TRBV28 to TRBJ2-3; TRBD1 matches 7 bases. V dropped 8 bases and J dropped 0; count of bases not matched to a gene: 14. The germline V gene has CDR1 MDHEN and CDR2 SYDVKM. CDR3 length: 17 residues.

The CDR3 DNA reads TGCAGCGTTTGGGGGGCCAATGAGCAGTTCTTC. Amino acids: CSVWGANEQFF. The chain employs TRBV29-1 and TRBJ2-1, with D tentatively TRBD1 or TRBD2 (6 bases each). The V and J ends lost 5 bases and 6 bases respectively, with 8 bases between them. This CDR3 region has 11 residues. Germline-derived CDR1 and CDR2 are SQVTM and ANQGSEA.

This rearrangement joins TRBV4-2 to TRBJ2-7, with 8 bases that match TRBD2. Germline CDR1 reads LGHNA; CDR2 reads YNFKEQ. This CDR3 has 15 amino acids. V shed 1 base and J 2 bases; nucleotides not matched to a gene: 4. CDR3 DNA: TGTGCCAGCAGCCAAGTTCGACTAGCGCCCTACGAGCAGTACTTC. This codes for CASSQVRLAPYEQYF.

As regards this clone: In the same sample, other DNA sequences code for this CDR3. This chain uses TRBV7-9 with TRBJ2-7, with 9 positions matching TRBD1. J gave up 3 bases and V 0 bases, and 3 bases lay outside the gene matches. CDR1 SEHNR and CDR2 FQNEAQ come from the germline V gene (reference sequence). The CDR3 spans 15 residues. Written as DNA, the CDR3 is TGTGCCAGCAGCTTAGCCGGGACAGGGTTCTACGAGCAGTACTTC. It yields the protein CASSLAGTGFYEQYF.

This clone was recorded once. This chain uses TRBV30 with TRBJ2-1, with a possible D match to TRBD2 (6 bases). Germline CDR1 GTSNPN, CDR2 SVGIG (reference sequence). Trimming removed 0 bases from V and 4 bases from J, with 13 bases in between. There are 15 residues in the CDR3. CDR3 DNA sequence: TGTGCCTGGAGTGTAGGGGCTAGCGAGTACAATGAGCAGTTCTTC. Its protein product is CAWSVGASEYNEQFF.

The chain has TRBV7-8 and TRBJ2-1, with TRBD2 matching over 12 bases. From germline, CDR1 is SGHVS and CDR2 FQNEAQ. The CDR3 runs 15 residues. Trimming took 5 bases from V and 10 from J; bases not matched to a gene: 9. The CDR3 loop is CASSPGTSGRLEQFF. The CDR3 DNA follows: TGTGCCAGCAGCCCAGGGACTAGCGGGCGGCTGGAGCAGTTCTTC.

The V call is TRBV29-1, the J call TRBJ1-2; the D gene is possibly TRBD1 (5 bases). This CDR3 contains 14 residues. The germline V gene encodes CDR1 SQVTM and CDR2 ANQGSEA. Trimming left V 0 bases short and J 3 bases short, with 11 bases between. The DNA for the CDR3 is TGCAGCGTTGAAGACCGGAGGGGCCACTATGGCTACACCTTC. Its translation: CSVEDRRGHYGYTF.

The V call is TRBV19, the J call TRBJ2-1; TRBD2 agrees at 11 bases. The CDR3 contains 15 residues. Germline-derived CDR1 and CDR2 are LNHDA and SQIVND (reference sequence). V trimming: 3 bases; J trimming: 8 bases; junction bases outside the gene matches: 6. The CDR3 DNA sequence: TGTGCCAGTAGTATGGTACTAGCGGGAGTCCATGAGCAGTTCTTC. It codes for CASSMVLAGVHEQFF.

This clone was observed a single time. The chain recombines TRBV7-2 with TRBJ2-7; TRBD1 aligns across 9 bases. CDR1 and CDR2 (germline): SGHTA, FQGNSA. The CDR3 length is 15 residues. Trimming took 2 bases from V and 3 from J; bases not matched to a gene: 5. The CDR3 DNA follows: TGTGCCAGCAGCTTAACGGGGACAGGGTTCTACGAGCAGTACTTC. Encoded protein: CASSLTGTGFYEQYF.

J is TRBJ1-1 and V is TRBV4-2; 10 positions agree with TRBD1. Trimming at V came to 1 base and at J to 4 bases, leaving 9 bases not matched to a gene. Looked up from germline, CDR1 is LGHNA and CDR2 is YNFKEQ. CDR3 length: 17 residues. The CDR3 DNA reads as TGTGCCAGCAGCCAAGTGGCTGACAGGGGGCGAGGCACTGAAGCTTTCTTT. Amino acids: CASSQVADRGRGTEAFF.

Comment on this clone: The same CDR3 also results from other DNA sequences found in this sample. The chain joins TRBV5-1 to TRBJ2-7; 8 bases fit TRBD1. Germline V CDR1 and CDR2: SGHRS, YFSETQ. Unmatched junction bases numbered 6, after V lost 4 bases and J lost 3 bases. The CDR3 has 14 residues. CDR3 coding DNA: TGCGCCAGCAGCCCCGGACAGGGAGGCTACGAGCAGTACTTC. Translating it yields CASSPGQGGYEQYF. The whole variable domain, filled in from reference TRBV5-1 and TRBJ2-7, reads KAGVTQTPRYLIKTRGQQVTLSCSPISGHRSVSWYQQTPGQGLQFLFEYFSETQRNKGNFPGRFSGRQFSNSRSEMNVSTLELGDSALYLCASSPGQGGYEQYFGPGTRLTVT.

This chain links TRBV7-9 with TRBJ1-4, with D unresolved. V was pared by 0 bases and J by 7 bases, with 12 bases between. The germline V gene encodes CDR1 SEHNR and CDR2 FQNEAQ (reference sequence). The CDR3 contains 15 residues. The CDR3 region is CASSLAPLSIEKLFF. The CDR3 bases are TGTGCCAGCAGCTTAGCGCCTCTGTCTATTGAAAAACTGTTTTTT. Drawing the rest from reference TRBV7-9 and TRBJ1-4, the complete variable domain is DTGVSQNPRHKITKRGQNVTFRCDPISEHNRLYWYRQTLGQGPEFLTYFQNEAQLEKSRLLSDRFSAERPKGSFSTLEIQRTEQGDSAMYLCASSLAPLSIEKLFFGSGTQLSVL.

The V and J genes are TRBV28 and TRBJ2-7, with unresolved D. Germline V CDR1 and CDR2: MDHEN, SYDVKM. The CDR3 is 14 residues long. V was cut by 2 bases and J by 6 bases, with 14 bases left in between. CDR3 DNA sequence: TGTGCCAGCAGTTTACAGGCCGCTACGGCCGAGCAGTACTTC. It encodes CASSLQAATAEQYF. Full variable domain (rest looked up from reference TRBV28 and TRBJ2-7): DVKVTQSSRYLVKRTGEKVFLECVQDMDHENMFWYRQDPGLGLRLIYFSYDVKMKEKGDIPEGYSVSREKKERFSLILESASTNQTSMYLCASSLQAATAEQYFGPGTRLTVT.

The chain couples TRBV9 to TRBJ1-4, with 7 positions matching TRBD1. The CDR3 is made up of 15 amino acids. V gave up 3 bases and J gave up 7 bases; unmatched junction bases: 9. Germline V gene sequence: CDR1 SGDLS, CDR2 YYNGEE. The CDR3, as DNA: TGTGCCAGCAGCGGCGGAGGGGGCTTGATTGAAAAACTGTTTTTT. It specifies CASSGGGGLIEKLFF.

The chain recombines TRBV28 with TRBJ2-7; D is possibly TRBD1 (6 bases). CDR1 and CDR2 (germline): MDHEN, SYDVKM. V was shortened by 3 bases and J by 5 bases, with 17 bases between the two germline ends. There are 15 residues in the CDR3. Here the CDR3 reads CASSFPPQGNNEQYF. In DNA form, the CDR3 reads TGTGCCAGCAGTTTCCCCCCTCAGGGGAACAACGAGCAGTACTTC. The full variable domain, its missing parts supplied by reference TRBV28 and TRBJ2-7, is DVKVTQSSRYLVKRTGEKVFLECVQDMDHENMFWYRQDPGLGLRLIYFSYDVKMKEKGDIPEGYSVSREKKERFSLILESASTNQTSMYLCASSFPPQGNNEQYFGPGTRLTVT.

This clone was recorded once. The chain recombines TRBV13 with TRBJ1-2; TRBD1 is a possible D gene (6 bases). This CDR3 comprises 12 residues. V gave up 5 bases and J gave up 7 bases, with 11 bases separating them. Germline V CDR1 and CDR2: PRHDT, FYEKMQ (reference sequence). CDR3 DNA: TGTGCCAGCAGCACAGGGACCTTTGGCTACACCTTC. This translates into CASSTGTFGYTF.

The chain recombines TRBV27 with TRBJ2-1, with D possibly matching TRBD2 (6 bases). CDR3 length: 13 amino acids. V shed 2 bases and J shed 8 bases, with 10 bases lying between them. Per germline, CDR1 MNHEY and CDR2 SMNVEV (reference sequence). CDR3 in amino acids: CASSLRGNYEQFF. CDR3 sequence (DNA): TGTGCCAGCAGTTTACGGGGGAACTATGAGCAGTTCTTC.

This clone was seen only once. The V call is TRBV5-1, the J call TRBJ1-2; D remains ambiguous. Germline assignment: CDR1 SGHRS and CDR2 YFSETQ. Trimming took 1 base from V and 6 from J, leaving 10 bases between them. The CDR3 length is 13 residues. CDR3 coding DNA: TGCGCCAGCAGCTTGATGAGTGGGGATGGCTACACCTTC. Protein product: CASSLMSGDGYTF.

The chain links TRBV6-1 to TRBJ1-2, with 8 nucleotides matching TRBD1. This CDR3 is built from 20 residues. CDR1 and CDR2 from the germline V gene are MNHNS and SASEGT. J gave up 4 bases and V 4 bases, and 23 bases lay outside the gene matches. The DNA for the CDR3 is TGTGCCAGCAGTGCACCTCCGGGACAGGAAAAGGGGTTAGTTCTCTATGGCTACACCTTC. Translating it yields CASSAPPGQEKGLVLYGYTF.

CDR3 in amino acids: CASSQIGSGDEQYF. For the CDR3, the DNA is TGCGCCAGCAGCCAGATAGGGTCAGGGGACGAGCAGTACTTC. The chain joins TRBV4-3 to TRBJ2-7, with D possibly being TRBD1 (6 bases). Germline V CDR1 and CDR2: LGHNA, YSLEER. The CDR3 contains 14 residues. Trimming took off 3 bases at V and 5 bases at J, with 14 bases between the two ends.

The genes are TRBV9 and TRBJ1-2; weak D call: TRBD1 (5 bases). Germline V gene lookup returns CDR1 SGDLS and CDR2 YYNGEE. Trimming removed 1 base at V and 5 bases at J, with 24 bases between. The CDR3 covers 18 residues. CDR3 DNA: TGTGCCAGCAGCGTACGCCCTGATGGCAGGGACCGGGGGTATGGCTACACCTTC. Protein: CASSVRPDGRDRGYGYTF.

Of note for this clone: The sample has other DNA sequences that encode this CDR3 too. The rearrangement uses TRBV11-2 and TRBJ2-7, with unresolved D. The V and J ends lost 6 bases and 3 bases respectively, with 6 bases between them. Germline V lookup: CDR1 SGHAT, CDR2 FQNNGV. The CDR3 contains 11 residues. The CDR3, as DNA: TGTGCCAGCAGTCAATTCTACGAGCAGTACTTC. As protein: CASSQFYEQYF.

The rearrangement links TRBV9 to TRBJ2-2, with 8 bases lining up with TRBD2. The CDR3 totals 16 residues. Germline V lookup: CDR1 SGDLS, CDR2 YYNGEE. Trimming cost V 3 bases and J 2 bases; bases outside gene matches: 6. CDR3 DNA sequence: TGTGCCAGCAGCGACTCTAGCGGGCCAAACACCGGGGAGCTGTTTTTT. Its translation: CASSDSSGPNTGELFF.

This chain's CDR3 is CASSFQGTNQETQYF. CDR3 DNA: TGTGCCAGCAGTTTCCAAGGGACAAACCAAGAGACCCAGTACTTC. The rearrangement uses TRBV27 and TRBJ2-5; D perhaps matches TRBD1 (6 bases). Per the germline V gene, CDR1 is MNHEY and CDR2 is SMNVEV (reference sequence). There are 15 residues in the CDR3. Between the trimmed V and J ends, which lost 3 bases and 0 bases, there was a span of 11 bases.

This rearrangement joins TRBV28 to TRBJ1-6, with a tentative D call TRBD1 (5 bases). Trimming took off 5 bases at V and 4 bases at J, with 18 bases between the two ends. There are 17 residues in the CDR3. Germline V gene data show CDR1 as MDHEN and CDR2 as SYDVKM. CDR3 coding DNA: TGTGCCAGCAGTCCACACCAAAGCAGGGTTTATAATTCACCCCTCCACTTT. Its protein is CASSPHQSRVYNSPLHF.

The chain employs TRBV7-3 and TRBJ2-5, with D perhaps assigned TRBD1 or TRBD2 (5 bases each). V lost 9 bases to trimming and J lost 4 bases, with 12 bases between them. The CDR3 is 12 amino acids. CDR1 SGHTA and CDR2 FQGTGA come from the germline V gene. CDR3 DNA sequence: TGTGCCAGTTCCTGGGACGGAGAGACCCAGTACTTC. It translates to CASSWDGETQYF.

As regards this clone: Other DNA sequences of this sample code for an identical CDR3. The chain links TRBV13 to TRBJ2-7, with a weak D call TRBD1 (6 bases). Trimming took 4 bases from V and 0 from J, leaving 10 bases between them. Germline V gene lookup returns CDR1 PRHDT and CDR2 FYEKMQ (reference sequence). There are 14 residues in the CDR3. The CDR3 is CASSSGQSSYEQYF. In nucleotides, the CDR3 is TGTGCCAGCAGCTCAGGACAGTCCTCCTACGAGCAGTACTTC.

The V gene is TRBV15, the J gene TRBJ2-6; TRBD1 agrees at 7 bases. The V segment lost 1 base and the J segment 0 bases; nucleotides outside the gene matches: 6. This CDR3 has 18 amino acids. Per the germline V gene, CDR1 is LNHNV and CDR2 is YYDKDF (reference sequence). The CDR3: CATSRVEGQISGANVLTF. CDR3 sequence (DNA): TGTGCCACCAGCAGAGTTGAGGGACAGATCTCTGGGGCCAACGTCCTGACTTTC.

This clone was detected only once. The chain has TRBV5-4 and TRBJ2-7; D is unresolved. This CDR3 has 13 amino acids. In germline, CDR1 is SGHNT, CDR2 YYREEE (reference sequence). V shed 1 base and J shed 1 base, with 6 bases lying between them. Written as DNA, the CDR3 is TGTGCCAGCAGCTTGAGTAATTCCTACGAGCAGTACTTC. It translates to CASSLSNSYEQYF.